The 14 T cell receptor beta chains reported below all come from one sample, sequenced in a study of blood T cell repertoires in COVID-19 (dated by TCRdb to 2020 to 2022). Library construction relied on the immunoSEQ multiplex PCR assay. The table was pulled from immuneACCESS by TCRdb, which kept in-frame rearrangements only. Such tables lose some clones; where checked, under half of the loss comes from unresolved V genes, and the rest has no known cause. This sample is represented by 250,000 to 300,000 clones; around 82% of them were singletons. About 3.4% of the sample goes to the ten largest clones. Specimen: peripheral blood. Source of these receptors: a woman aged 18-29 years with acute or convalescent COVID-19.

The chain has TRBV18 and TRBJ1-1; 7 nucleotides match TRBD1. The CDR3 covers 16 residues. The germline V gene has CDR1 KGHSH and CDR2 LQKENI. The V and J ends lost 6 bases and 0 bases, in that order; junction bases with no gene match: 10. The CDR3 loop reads CASSDNRQGLNTEAFF. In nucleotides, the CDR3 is TGTGCCAGCTCGGACAATAGACAGGGCTTGAACACTGAAGCTTTCTTT.

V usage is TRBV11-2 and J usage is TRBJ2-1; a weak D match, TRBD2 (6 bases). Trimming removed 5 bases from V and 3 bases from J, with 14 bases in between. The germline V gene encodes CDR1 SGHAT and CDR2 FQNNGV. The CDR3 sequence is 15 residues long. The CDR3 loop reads CASSLGGTLYNEQFF. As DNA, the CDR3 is TGTGCCAGCAGCCTCGGCGGGACCCTCTACAATGAGCAGTTCTTC.

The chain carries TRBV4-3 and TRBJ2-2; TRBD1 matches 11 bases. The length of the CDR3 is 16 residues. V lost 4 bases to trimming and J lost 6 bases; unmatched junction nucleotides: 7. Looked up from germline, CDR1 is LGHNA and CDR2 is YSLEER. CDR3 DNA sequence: TGCGCCAGCAGCCGAGCTCCGGGACAGGGGGCCGGGGAGCTGTTTTTT. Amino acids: CASSRAPGQGAGELFF.

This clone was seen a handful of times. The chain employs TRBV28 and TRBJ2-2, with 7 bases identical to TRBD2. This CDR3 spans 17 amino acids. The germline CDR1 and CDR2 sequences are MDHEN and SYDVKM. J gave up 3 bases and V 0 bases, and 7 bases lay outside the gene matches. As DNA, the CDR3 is TGTGCCAGCAGTTTATGGGCAGCGGGAAAGGACACCGGGGAGCTGTTTTTT. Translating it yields CASSLWAAGKDTGELFF.

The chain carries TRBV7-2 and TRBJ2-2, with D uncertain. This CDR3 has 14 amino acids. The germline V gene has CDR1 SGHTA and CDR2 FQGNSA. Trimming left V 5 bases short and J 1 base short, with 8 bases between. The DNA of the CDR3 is TGTGCCAGCAGCACTGACTTGAACACCGGGGAGCTGTTTTTT. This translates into CASSTDLNTGELFF.

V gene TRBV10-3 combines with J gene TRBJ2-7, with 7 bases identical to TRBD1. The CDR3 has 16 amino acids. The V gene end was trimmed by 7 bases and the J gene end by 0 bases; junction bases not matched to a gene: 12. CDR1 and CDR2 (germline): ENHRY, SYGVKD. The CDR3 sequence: CAITTDVTGSSYEQYF. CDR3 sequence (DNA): TGTGCCATCACTACCGACGTGACAGGGAGCTCCTACGAGCAGTACTTC.

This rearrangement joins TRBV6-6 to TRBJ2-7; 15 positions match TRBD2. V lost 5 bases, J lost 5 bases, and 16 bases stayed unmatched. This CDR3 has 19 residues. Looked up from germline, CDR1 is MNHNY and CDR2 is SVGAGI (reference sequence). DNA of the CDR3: TGTGCCAGCAGTCCTACTGGACTAGCGGGAGGGTGGGTAATGGACGAGCAGTACTTC. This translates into CASSPTGLAGGWVMDEQYF.

CDR3 sequence reads: CAAASNWSPLTDTQYF. CDR3 DNA sequence: TGTGCCGCCGCCTCCAATTGGAGTCCGCTCACAGATACGCAGTATTTT. The V gene is TRBV19, the J gene TRBJ2-3; D uncertain. Germline CDR1 is LNHDA and CDR2 is SQIVND (reference sequence). The CDR3 sequence is 16 residues long. Between the trimmed V and J ends, which lost 11 bases and 2 bases, there was a span of 23 bases. The full variable domain, in which reference TRBV19 and TRBJ2-3 provide the parts outside the CDR3, is DGGITQSPKYLFRKEGQNVTLSCEQNLNHDAMYWYRQDPGQGLRLIYYSQIVNDFQKGDIAEGYSVSREKKESFPLTVTSAQKNPTAFYLCAAASNWSPLTDTQYFGPGTRLTVL.

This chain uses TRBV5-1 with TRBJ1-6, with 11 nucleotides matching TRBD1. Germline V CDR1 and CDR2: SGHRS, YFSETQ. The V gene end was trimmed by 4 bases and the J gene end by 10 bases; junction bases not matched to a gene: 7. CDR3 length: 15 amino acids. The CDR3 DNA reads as TGCGCCAGCAGCAGAAGGACAGGGGGCCCCTCACCCCTCCACTTT. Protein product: CASSRRTGGPSPLHF. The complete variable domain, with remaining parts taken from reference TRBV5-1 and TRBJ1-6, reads KAGVTQTPRYLIKTRGQQVTLSCSPISGHRSVSWYQQTPGQGLQFLFEYFSETQRNKGNFPGRFSGRQFSNSRSEMNVSTLELGDSALYLCASSRRTGGPSPLHFGNGTRLTVT.

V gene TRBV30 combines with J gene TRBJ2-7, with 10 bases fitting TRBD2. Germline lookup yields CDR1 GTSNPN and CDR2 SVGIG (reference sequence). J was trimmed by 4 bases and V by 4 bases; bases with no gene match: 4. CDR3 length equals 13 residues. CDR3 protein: CAWTSGSGYEQYF. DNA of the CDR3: TGTGCCTGGACTAGCGGGAGTGGATACGAGCAGTACTTC.

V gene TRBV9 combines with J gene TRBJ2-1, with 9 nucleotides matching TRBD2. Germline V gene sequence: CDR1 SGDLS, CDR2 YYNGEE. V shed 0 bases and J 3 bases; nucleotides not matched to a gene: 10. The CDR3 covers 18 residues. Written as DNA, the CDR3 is TGTGCCAGCAGCGTAGGAGACCGATTGCGGGAGGGCTACAATGAGCAGTTCTTC. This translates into CASSVGDRLREGYNEQFF.

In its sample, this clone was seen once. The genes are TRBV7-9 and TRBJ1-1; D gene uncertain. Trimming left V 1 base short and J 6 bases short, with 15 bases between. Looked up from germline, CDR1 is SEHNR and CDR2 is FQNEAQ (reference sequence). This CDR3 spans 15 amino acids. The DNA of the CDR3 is TGTGCCAGCAGCTTAGTGGGTCGGGTGGGTCCTGAAGCTTTCTTT. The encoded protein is CASSLVGRVGPEAFF.

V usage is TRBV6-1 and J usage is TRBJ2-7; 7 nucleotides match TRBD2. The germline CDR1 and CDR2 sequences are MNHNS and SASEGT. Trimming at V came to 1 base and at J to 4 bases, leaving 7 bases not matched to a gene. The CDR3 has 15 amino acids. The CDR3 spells CASSEGAGEAYEQYF. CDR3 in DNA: TGTGCCAGCAGTGAAGGGGCGGGAGAAGCTTACGAGCAGTACTTC.

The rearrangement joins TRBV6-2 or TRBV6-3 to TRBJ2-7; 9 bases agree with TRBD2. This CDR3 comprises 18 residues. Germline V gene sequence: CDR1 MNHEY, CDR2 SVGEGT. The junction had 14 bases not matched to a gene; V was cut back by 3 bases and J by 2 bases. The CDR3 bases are TGTGCCAGCAGTTATTTAAGACTAGCGGATTCAAATACCTACGAGCAGTACTTC. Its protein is CASSYLRLADSNTYEQYF.